These 30 T cell receptor beta chains were sequenced from one sample in a study of cytomegalovirus exposure and HLA in healthy donors. Use of 60 Vbeta and 13 Jbeta primers characterized the PCR. Sequenced by immunoSEQ multiplex PCR; TCRdb stores in-frame clones only, minus some. Counted here are over 100,000 clones, around 80% occurring once; the ten biggest clones make up 1.5%. The sequenced sample was PBMCs. The origin of the receptors is a female donor in good health and CMV-seronegative.

The rearrangement links TRBV6-6 to TRBJ1-6; possible D gene TRBD1, 5 bases. V shed 5 bases and J shed 7 bases, with 12 bases lying between them. From germline, CDR1 is MNHNY and CDR2 SVGAGI (reference sequence). This CDR3 is 14 amino acids long. This CDR3 reads CASSGGLLNSPLHF. As DNA, the CDR3 is TGTGCCAGCAGTGGGGGACTTTTAAATTCACCCCTCCACTTT.

The CDR3 bases are TGTGCCAGCAGCTTAAGTGGCGGGAGGGCCACAGATACGCAGTATTTT. As protein: CASSLSGGRATDTQYF. The V and J genes are TRBV7-2 and TRBJ2-3; 9 positions match TRBD2. This CDR3 has 16 amino acids. Germline V gene lookup returns CDR1 SGHTA and CDR2 FQGNSA. Trimming at V came to 2 bases and at J to 2 bases, leaving 5 bases not matched to a gene.

This sequence joins TRBV6-5 and TRBJ1-2; TRBD1 aligns across 9 bases. After removal of 10 bases from V and 8 bases from J, the junction contained 8 bases not matched to a gene. The CDR3 is 12 amino acids. The germline gives CDR1 MNHEY, CDR2 SVGAGI. CDR3 DNA sequence: TGTGCCACAGGGACAGGGCTGGGAGGCTACACCTTC. Translated, it gives CATGTGLGGYTF.

The chain has TRBV30 and TRBJ1-3; TRBD1 might be the D (5 bases). The V end lost 3 bases, the J end lost 2 bases, and 14 bases lay between the germline ends. Germline V CDR1 and CDR2: GTSNPN, SVGIG (reference sequence). The CDR3 loop spans 15 amino acids. The CDR3 coding sequence is TGTGCCTGGAGCGTACCGGGACTTACTGGAAACACCATATATTTT. Translated, it gives CAWSVPGLTGNTIYF.

V gene TRBV4-2 combines with J gene TRBJ2-5; 12 nucleotides line up with TRBD2. This CDR3 region has 15 residues. With V trimmed by 5 bases and J by 9 bases, 10 bases remained unmatched. The germline V gene has CDR1 LGHNA and CDR2 YNFKEQ. CDR3 bases: TGTGCCAGCAGCGTTTCCCGACTAGCGGGAGTCTCCCAGTACTTC. Amino acid sequence: CASSVSRLAGVSQYF.

This chain uses TRBV25-1 with TRBJ2-7; 7 positions match TRBD2. Germline V gives CDR1 MGHDK, CDR2 SYGVNS. Trimming cost V 1 base and J 1 base; bases outside gene matches: 4. This CDR3 spans 15 amino acids. CDR3 region: CASSELGGNSYEQYF. The CDR3 DNA is TGTGCCAGCAGTGAATTGGGGGGGAATTCCTACGAGCAGTACTTC.

The chain uses TRBV30 and TRBJ1-1; D is unresolved. The CDR3 is 13 residues long. V gave up 1 base and J gave up 2 bases, with 8 bases separating them. From germline, CDR1 is GTSNPN and CDR2 SVGIG (reference sequence). The DNA for the CDR3 is TGTGCCTGGAGTGCCCACCTAAACACTGAAGCTTTCTTT. Amino acid sequence: CAWSAHLNTEAFF.

CDR3 nucleotide sequence: TGTGCCAGCAGCTTAGACCAGGGATTGCAGTTCTTC. Residues: CASSLDQGLQFF. The chain combines TRBV7-3 with TRBJ2-1, with D possibly being TRBD1 (5 bases). The germline V and J ends were trimmed by 2 bases and 12 bases, with 11 bases remaining between them. Germline CDR1 reads SGHTA; CDR2 reads FQGTGA. This CDR3 is built from 12 residues.

This chain connects TRBV25-1 to TRBJ1-2; TRBD1 matches 11 bases. V lost 3 bases to trimming and J lost 4 bases; unmatched junction nucleotides: 10. Per the germline V gene, CDR1 is MGHDK and CDR2 is SYGVNS. The CDR3 contains 17 residues. For the CDR3, the DNA is TGTGCCAGCAGTGAGCCCGGACAGGGGGCCAATGTCTATGGCTACACCTTC. This translates into CASSEPGQGANVYGYTF.

The chain uses TRBV30 and TRBJ2-1, with TRBD2 identical over 12 bases. Germline assignment: CDR1 GTSNPN and CDR2 SVGIG (reference sequence). The J segment lost 12 bases and the V segment lost 0 bases, leaving 6 bases of the junction unmatched. The CDR3 length is 14 residues. The CDR3 sequence is CAWSVGLAGGVQFF. The CDR3, as DNA: TGTGCCTGGAGTGTAGGCCTAGCGGGGGGGGTGCAGTTCTTC.

This clone was detected only a few times. The rearrangement uses TRBV27 and TRBJ1-5; 8 nucleotides align to TRBD1. V lost 8 bases and J lost 3; bases outside the gene matches: 9. Germline loops: CDR1 MNHEY, CDR2 SMNVEV (reference sequence). The CDR3 covers 15 residues. DNA of the CDR3: TGTGCCAGCTCCTCAGGGGGCGCGGTCAATCAGCCCCAGCATTTT. Translating it yields CASSSGGAVNQPQHF.

The chain is built from TRBV18 and TRBJ2-7; TRBD2 is a possible D gene (7 bases). This CDR3 spans 15 amino acids. Deletions cut 4 bases from V and 2 bases from J, with 15 bases between. Germline V gene sequence: CDR1 KGHSH, CDR2 LQKENI. The CDR3 reads CASSLGRGQTYEQYF. The DNA for the CDR3 is TGTGCCAGCTCACTGGGGAGGGGACAAACCTACGAGCAGTACTTC. The full variable domain, in which reference TRBV18 and TRBJ2-7 provide the parts outside the CDR3, is NAGVMQNPRHLVRRRGQEARLRCSPMKGHSHVYWYRQLPEEGLKFMVYLQKENIIDESGMPKERFSAEFPKEGPSILRIQQVVRGDSAAYFCASSLGRGQTYEQYFGPGTRLTVT.

This rearrangement joins TRBV4-3 to TRBJ2-3; 15 bases align to TRBD2. CDR1 and CDR2 from the germline V gene are LGHNA and YSLEER. Losses at the gene ends were 3 bases for V and 2 bases for J; bases not matched to a gene: 3. CDR3 size: 17 residues. Here the CDR3 DNA reads TGCGCCAGCAGCCACGGGACTAGCGGGAGGCCCACAGATACGCAGTATTTT. Its translation: CASSHGTSGRPTDTQYF.

The chain recombines TRBV4-2 with TRBJ1-1; 8 nucleotides agree with TRBD1. The ends lost 1 base at V and 6 bases at J; junction bases unmatched: 7. This CDR3 spans 15 amino acids. Germline-derived CDR1 and CDR2 are LGHNA and YNFKEQ. CDR3 region: CASSQVETGEAEAFF. CDR3 bases: TGTGCCAGCAGCCAAGTCGAGACAGGGGAGGCTGAAGCTTTCTTT.

This clone came up once. The gene calls are TRBV5-6 and TRBJ2-7; TRBD2 matches 11 bases. The J segment lost 6 bases and the V segment lost 3 bases, leaving 14 bases of the junction unmatched. This CDR3 contains 17 residues. CDR1 is SGHDT and CDR2 is YYEEEE in the germline V gene. CDR3 amino acids: CASSSTTTSGIRGEQYF. CDR3 in DNA: TGTGCCAGCAGCTCCACTACGACTAGCGGGATTCGTGGCGAGCAGTACTTC. The full variable domain, rest sourced from reference TRBV5-6 and TRBJ2-7, is DAGVTQSPTHLIKTRGQQVTLRCSPKSGHDTVSWYQQALGQGPQFIFQYYEEEERQRGNFPDRFSGHQFPNYSSELNVNALLLGDSALYLCASSSTTTSGIRGEQYFGPGTRLTVT.

The chain uses TRBV11-2 and TRBJ1-2; TRBD1 agrees at 10 bases. V gave up 3 bases and J gave up 11 bases; unmatched junction bases: 9. Germline lookup yields CDR1 SGHAT and CDR2 FQNNGV. This CDR3 has 14 residues. CDR3 bases: TGTGCCAGCAGCTTTGAAATGGACAGGGGGTTATACACCTTC. Translation gives CASSFEMDRGLYTF.

This clone has only one observation. This chain links TRBV2 with TRBJ2-6; possibly TRBD2 for D (5 bases). There are 16 residues in the CDR3. Germline V gene lookup returns CDR1 SNHLY and CDR2 FYNNEI. V lost 5 bases and J 0 bases, leaving 11 bases between the germline ends. CDR3 protein: CASSSDGNSGANVLTF. In nucleotides, the CDR3 is TGTGCCAGCAGTTCGGACGGGAACTCTGGGGCCAACGTCCTGACTTTC.

This clone came up a few times. The V call is TRBV9, the J call TRBJ1-1, with a weak D call TRBD1 (5 bases). The V gene's germline CDR1 is SGDLS and CDR2 YYNGEE. V dropped 4 bases and J dropped 4 bases, with 17 bases sitting between them. The length of the CDR3 is 15 residues. The DNA for the CDR3 is TGTGCCAGCAGCCTCCAGACAGCTCTTGGCACTGAAGCTTTCTTT. This codes for CASSLQTALGTEAFF.

The chain is built from TRBV5-1 and TRBJ1-1, with D possibly matching TRBD1 (5 bases). The V gene's germline CDR1 is SGHRS and CDR2 YFSETQ. Trimming removed 0 bases from V and 10 bases from J, with 16 bases in between. The length of the CDR3 is 14 residues. In DNA, the CDR3 is TGCGCCAGCAGCTTGGGAGTTTTGGGGGAGGGAGCTTTCTTT. Translation: CASSLGVLGEGAFF.

This chain uses TRBV7-2 with TRBJ2-3; tentatively, D is TRBD2 (6 bases). V lost 4 bases and J 6 bases, leaving 11 bases between the germline ends. The CDR3 is 13 residues long. Germline assignment: CDR1 SGHTA and CDR2 FQGNSA. As DNA, the CDR3 is TGTGCCAGCAGCTGGCGGGGTTCCGATACGCAGTATTTT. This translates into CASSWRGSDTQYF.

This chain uses TRBV5-4 with TRBJ2-7, with 9 positions matching TRBD2. V dropped 4 bases and J dropped 0; count of bases not matched to a gene: 8. CDR3 length: 16 residues. Looked up from germline, CDR1 is SGHNT and CDR2 is YYREEE (reference sequence). CDR3 loop: CASSPVAGGVSYEQYF. CDR3 DNA sequence: TGTGCCAGCAGCCCGGTGGCGGGAGGGGTCTCCTACGAGCAGTACTTC.

The rearrangement joins TRBV6-5 to TRBJ2-7; 8 bases line up with TRBD1. The CDR3 consists of 14 residues. Germline CDR1 MNHEY, CDR2 SVGAGI. V shed 5 bases and J 4 bases; nucleotides not matched to a gene: 7. CDR3 sequence reads: CASSHDRGSYEQYF. The CDR3 DNA follows: TGTGCCAGCAGTCACGACAGGGGTAGTTACGAGCAGTACTTC.

This chain connects TRBV28 to TRBJ2-2, with D perhaps matching TRBD2 (5 bases). The V and J ends lost 3 bases and 0 bases respectively, with 14 bases between them. CDR3 length: 17 residues. Germline V gives CDR1 MDHEN, CDR2 SYDVKM. The CDR3 nucleotides are TGTGCCAGCAGTTTTCCGACTACGCATTCGAACACCGGGGAGCTGTTTTTT. The encoded protein is CASSFPTTHSNTGELFF.

The chain recombines TRBV6-1 with TRBJ1-2, with 12 nucleotides matching TRBD1. J was trimmed by 8 bases and V by 3 bases; bases with no gene match: 10. Germline V gene sequence: CDR1 MNHNS, CDR2 SASEGT. The CDR3 sequence is 16 residues long. In DNA form, the CDR3 reads TGTGCCAGCAGTGATATCCCGGGACAGGGGGCGTGGGGCTACACCTTC. Translating gives CASSDIPGQGAWGYTF.

The chain joins TRBV28 to TRBJ1-5; 9 bases line up with TRBD1. The CDR3 extends over 15 amino acids. With V trimmed by 6 bases and J by 4 bases, 7 bases remained unmatched. CDR1 and CDR2 (germline): MDHEN, SYDVKM. Here the CDR3 DNA reads TGTGCCAGCAGCTTGGGACAGGGTTCGAATCAGCCCCAGCATTTT. It translates to CASSLGQGSNQPQHF.

This chain connects TRBV6-1 to TRBJ2-1; 10 bases align to TRBD1. After removal of 2 bases from V and 12 bases from J, the junction contained 7 bases not matched to a gene. Germline V gene sequence: CDR1 MNHNS, CDR2 SASEGT. The CDR3 has 14 residues. In DNA, the CDR3 is TGTGCCAGCAGTGAACCGGGACAGGGGATGGGGCAGTTCTTC. It encodes CASSEPGQGMGQFF.

This clone appeared once. The chain recombines TRBV30 with TRBJ2-7; 11 nucleotides match TRBD2. V lost 4 bases and J lost 9; bases outside the gene matches: 11. Germline values: CDR1 GTSNPN, CDR2 SVGIG (reference sequence). The CDR3 runs 14 residues. DNA of the CDR3: TGTGCCTGGACAGCAGGTAGCGGGAGGGGTACGCAGTACTTC. Its translation is CAWTAGSGRGTQYF.

Comments on this clone: Other DNA sequences within the sample encode an identical CDR3. V and J are TRBV7-3 and TRBJ2-1; the D gene is possibly TRBD2 (5 bases). Germline V lookup: CDR1 SGHTA, CDR2 FQGTGA. The CDR3 is 13 residues long. Trimming stripped 4 bases from V and 6 bases from J, with 10 bases between. The CDR3 protein is CASSSSGINEQFF. For the CDR3, the DNA is TGTGCCAGCAGCTCGTCCGGGATCAATGAGCAGTTCTTC.

CDR3: CASSFKQGHGVYEQYF. In DNA, the CDR3 is TGTGCCAGCAGTTTCAAACAGGGCCACGGAGTCTACGAGCAGTACTTC. The rearrangement links TRBV27 to TRBJ2-7; D possibly corresponds to TRBD1 (6 bases). Trimming shortened V by 3 bases and J by 3 bases, and 18 bases separated the two germline ends. In germline, CDR1 is MNHEY, CDR2 SMNVEV (reference sequence). The CDR3 is made up of 16 amino acids.

The chain combines TRBV27 with TRBJ2-3, with 9 bases matching TRBD2. This CDR3 has 15 residues. Germline V lookup: CDR1 MNHEY, CDR2 SMNVEV (reference sequence). The V segment lost 3 bases and the J segment 5 bases; nucleotides outside the gene matches: 6. The CDR3: CASSFAGGLLDTQYF. DNA for the CDR3: TGTGCCAGCAGTTTTGCGGGAGGGCTTTTAGATACGCAGTATTTT.